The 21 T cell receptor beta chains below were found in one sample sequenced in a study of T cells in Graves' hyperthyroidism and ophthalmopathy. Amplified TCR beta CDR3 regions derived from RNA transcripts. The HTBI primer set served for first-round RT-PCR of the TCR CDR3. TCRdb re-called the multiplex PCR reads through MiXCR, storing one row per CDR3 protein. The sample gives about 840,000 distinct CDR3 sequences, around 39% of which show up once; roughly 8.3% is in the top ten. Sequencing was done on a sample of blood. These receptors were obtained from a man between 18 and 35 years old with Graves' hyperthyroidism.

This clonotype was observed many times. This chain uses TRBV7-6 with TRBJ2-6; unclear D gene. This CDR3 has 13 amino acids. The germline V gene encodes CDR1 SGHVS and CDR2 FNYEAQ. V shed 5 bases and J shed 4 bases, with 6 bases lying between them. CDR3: CASSPGGANVLTF. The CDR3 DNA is TGTGCCAGCAGCCCGGGCGGGGCCAACGTCCTGACTTTC.

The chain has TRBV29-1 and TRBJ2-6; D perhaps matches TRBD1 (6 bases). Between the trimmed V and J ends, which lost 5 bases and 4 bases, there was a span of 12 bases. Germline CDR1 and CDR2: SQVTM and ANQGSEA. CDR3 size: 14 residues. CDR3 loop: CSVQGGFGANVLTF. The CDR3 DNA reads TGCAGCGTTCAAGGGGGATTCGGGGCCAACGTCCTGACTTTC.

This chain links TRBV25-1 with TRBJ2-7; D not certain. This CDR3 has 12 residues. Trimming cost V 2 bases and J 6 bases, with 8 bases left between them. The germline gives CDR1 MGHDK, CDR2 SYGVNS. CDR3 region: CASSEPPVEQYF. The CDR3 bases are TGTGCCAGCAGTGAACCCCCGGTCGAGCAGTACTTC.

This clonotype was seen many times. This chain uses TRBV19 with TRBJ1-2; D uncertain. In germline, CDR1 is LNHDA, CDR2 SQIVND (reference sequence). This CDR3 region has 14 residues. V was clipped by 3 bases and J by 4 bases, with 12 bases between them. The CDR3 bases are TGTGCCAGTAGTATCGAACCTCGGGGCTATGGCTACACCTTC. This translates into CASSIEPRGYGYTF.

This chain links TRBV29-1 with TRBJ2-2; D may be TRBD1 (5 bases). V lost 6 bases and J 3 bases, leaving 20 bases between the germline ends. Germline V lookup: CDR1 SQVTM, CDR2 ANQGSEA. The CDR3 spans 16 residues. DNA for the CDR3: TGCAGCGTGGATCAGGGTCACTATGGCTACACCGGGGAGCTGTTTTTT. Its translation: CSVDQGHYGYTGELFF.

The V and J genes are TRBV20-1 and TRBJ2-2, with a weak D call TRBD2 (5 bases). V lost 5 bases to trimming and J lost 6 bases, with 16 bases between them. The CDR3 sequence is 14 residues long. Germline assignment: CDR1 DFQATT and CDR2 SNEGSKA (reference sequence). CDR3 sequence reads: CSALHEGRPGELFF. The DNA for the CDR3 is TGCAGTGCTCTCCACGAGGGTCGGCCCGGGGAGCTGTTTTTT.

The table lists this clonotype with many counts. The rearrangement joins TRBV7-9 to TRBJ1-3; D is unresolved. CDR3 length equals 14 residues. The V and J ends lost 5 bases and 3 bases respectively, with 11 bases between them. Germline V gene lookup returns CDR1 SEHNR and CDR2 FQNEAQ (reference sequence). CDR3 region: CASSQGSFGNTIYF. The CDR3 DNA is TGTGCCAGCAGCCAAGGGAGTTTTGGAAACACCATATATTTT.

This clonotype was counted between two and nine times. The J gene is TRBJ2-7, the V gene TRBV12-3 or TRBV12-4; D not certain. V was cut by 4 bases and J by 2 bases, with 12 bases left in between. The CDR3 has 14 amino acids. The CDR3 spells CASSSPQPTYEQYF. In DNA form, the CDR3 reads TGTGCCAGCAGTTCACCTCAACCCACCTACGAGCAGTACTTC.

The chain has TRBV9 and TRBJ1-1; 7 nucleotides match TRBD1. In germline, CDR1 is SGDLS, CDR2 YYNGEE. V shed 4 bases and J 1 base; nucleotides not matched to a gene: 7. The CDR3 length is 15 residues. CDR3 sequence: CASSPQGGANTEAFF. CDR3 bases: TGTGCCAGCAGCCCCCAGGGGGGGGCGAACACTGAAGCTTTCTTT.

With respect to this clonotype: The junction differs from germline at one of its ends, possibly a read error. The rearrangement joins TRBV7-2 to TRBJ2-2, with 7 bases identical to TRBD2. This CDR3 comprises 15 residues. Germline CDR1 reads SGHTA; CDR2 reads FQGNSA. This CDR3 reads CASSQDRGVPGELFF. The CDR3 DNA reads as TGCGCCAGCAGCCAAGATCGGGGGGTCCCCGGGGAGCTGTTTTTT.

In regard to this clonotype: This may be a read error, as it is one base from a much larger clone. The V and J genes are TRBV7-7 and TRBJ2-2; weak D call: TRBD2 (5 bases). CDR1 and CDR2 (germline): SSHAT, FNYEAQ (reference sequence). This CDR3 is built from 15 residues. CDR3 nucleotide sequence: TGTGCTAGCAGCTTATCCTACACGGGAACCGGGGATCTGTTTTTT. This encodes CASSLSYTGTGDLFF.

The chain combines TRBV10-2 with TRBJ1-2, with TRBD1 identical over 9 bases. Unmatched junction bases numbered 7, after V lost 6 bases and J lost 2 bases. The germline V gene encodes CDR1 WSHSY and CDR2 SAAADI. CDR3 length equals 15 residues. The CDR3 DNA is TGCGCCAGCAGCGAGATTGACAGGGGGAACTATGGCTACACCTTC. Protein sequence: CASSEIDRGNYGYTF.

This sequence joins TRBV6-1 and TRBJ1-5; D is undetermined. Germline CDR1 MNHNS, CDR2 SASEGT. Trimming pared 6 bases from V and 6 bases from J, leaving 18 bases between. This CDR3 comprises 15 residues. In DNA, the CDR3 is TGTGCCAGCAGCCGAATCCCGGGCCATCTTCAGCCCCAGCATTTT. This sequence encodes CASSRIPGHLQPQHF.

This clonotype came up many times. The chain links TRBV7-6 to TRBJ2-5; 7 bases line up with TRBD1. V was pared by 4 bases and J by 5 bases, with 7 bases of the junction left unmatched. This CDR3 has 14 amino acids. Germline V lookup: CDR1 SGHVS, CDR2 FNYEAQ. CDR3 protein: CASSSTGVVETQYF. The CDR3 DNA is TGTGCCAGCAGCTCCACAGGGGTAGTGGAGACCCAGTACTTC.

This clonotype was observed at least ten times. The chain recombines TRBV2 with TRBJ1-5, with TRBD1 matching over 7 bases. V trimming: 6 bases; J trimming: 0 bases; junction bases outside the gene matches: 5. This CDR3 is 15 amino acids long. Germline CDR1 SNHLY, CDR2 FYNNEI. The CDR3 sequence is CASSHGTVSNQPQHF. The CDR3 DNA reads TGTGCCAGCAGCCATGGGACAGTTAGCAATCAGCCCCAGCATTTT.

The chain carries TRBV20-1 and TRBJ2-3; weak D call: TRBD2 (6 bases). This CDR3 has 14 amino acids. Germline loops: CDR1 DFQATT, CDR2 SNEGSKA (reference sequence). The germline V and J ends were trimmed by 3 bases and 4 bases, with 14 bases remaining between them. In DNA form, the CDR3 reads TGCAGTGCTAGTGGCGGAGGGGCACCAGATACGCAGTATTTT. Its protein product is CSASGGGAPDTQYF.

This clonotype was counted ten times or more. CDR3 DNA sequence: TGTGCCAGCAGCACCGCTCCCTCCTACGAGCAGTACTTC. It yields the protein CASSTAPSYEQYF. The V and J genes are TRBV25-1 and TRBJ2-7, with no clear D. The CDR3 sequence is 13 residues long. Germline V CDR1 and CDR2: MGHDK, SYGVNS. V lost 6 bases to trimming and J lost 0 bases, with 9 bases between them.

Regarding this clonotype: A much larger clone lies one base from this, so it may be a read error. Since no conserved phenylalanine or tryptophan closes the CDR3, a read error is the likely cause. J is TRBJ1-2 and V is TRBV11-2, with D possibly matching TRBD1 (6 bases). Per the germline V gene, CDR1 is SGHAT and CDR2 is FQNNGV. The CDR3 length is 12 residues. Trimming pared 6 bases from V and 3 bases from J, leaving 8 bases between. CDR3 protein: CASSHRDYGYTL. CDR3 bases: TGTGCCAGCAGTCACAGGGACTATGGCTACACCCTC.

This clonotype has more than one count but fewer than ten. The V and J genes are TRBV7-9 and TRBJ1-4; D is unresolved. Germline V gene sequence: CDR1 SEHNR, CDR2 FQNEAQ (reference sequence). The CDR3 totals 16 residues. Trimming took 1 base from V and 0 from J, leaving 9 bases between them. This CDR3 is CASSLGSTSTNEKLFF. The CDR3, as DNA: TGTGCCAGCAGCTTAGGCAGCACTTCAACTAATGAAAAACTGTTTTTT. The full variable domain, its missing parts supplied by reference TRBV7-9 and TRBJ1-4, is DTGVSQNPRHKITKRGQNVTFRCDPISEHNRLYWYRQTLGQGPEFLTYFQNEAQLEKSRLLSDRFSAERPKGSFSTLEIQRTEQGDSAMYLCASSLGSTSTNEKLFFGSGTQLSVL.

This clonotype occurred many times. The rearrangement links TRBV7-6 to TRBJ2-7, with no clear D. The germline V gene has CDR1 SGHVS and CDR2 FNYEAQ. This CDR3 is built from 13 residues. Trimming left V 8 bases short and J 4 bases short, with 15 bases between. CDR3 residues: CASSPERAYEQYF. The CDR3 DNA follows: TGTGCCAGCTCCCCGGAACGGGCTTACGAGCAGTACTTC. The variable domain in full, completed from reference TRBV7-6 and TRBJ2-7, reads GAGVSQSPRYKVTKRGQDVALRCDPISGHVSLYWYRQALGQGPEFLTYFNYEAQQDKSGLPNDRFSAERPEGSISTLTIQRTEQRDSAMYRCASSPERAYEQYFGPGTRLTVT.

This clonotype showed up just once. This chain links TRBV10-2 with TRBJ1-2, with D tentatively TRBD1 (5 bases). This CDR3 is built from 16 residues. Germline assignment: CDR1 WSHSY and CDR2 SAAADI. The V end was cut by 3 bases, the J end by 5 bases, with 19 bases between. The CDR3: CASSERRGAARYGYTF. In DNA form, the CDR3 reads TGCGCCAGCAGTGAAAGGCGCGGGGCGGCGCGATATGGCTACACCTTC.